This paragraph covers one T cell receptor (beta chain) sequence. The data were taken from a study of control samples from healthy donors and cancer patients. Sequencing used immunoSEQ multiplex PCR; TCRdb keeps in-frame clones, though not all of them. The profile shows 90,000 to 100,000 clones, approximately 81% of them singletons. Trimming took off 0 bases at V and 1 base at J, with 7 bases between the two ends. CDR1 and CDR2 from the germline V gene are SGHNT and YYREEE (reference sequence). The CDR3 sequence is 14 residues long. This TCR was recovered from a woman aged 25-40 years in good health. Sequenced: blood. This chain connects TRBV5-4 to TRBJ2-5, with a weak D call TRBD2 (5 bases). CDR3 DNA sequence: TGTGCCAGCAGCTTGGTGGGAGCCCAAGAGACCCAGTACTTC. As protein: CASSLVGAQETQYF.